The 31 T cell receptor beta chains below were found in one sample sequenced in a study of neurological immune-mediated disorders. Each CDR3 protein gets one entry after TCRdb re-called the 5' RACE reads with MiXCR. The sample comprises approximately 100,000 distinct CDR3 sequences, 3.5% to 4% of which are singletons, and 5% to 6.5% rests with the top ten. The specimen was PBMCs. The receptors were gathered from a woman aged 18-29 years with multiple sclerosis.

The gene calls are TRBV20-1 and TRBJ1-4, with 7 bases identical to TRBD1. The CDR3 has 15 residues. After removal of 0 bases from V and 5 bases from J, the junction contained 6 bases not matched to a gene. Per the germline V gene, CDR1 is DFQATT and CDR2 is SNEGSKA (reference sequence). Written as DNA, the CDR3 is TGCAGTGCTAGAGAATTCGGGACAGCAAATGAAAAACTGTTTTTT. It specifies CSAREFGTANEKLFF.

Remarks on this clonotype: This sequence may be a read error, since a much larger clone differs from it by one base. The V gene is TRBV2, the J gene TRBJ1-1; D ambiguous. The CDR3 contains 12 residues. Trimming pared 1 base from V and 9 bases from J, leaving 9 bases between. Germline V CDR1 and CDR2: SNHLY, FYNNEI. The CDR3 region is CASSEGAIKAFF. The CDR3 nucleotides are TGTGCCAGCAGTGAAGGGGCAATTAAAGCTTTCTTT.

This clonotype occurred many times. V is TRBV5-1 and J is TRBJ2-2; D possibly corresponds to TRBD1 (6 bases). The V gene's germline CDR1 is SGHRS and CDR2 YFSETQ. The V and J ends lost 4 bases and 5 bases respectively, with 18 bases between them. The CDR3 consists of 16 residues. CDR3 sequence (DNA): TGCGCCAGCAGCCTAAGACCAGGGACAAATACCGGGGAGCTGTTTTTT. This translates into CASSLRPGTNTGELFF.

Ten or more counts support this clonotype. J is TRBJ1-3 and V is TRBV18, with D perhaps matching TRBD1 (6 bases). Trimming cost V 4 bases and J 0 bases, with 13 bases left between them. The CDR3 sequence is 16 residues long. Germline V gene sequence: CDR1 KGHSH, CDR2 LQKENI. The DNA for the CDR3 is TGTGCCAGCTCACGCGGTACAGGGAACTCTGGAAACACCATATATTTT. It translates to CASSRGTGNSGNTIYF.

Many counts were recorded for this clonotype. The chain carries TRBV20-1 and TRBJ1-3, with 8 bases matching TRBD1. The CDR3 consists of 14 residues. Losses at the gene ends were 3 bases for V and 3 bases for J; bases not matched to a gene: 4. CDR1 is DFQATT, CDR2 SNEGSKA, per germline (reference sequence). CDR3 in amino acids: CSASQGAGGNTIYF. As DNA, the CDR3 is TGCAGTGCTAGTCAGGGGGCAGGTGGAAACACCATATATTTT.

This clonotype came up many times. The genes are TRBV6-1 and TRBJ2-2, with no clear D. V lost 7 bases and J 0 bases, leaving 18 bases between the germline ends. CDR1 and CDR2 from the germline V gene are MNHNS and SASEGT. This CDR3 comprises 17 residues. CDR3 nucleotide sequence: TGTGCCAGCATTGGGCCCGGTTACGAATCGAACACCGGGGAGCTGTTTTTT. Its translation is CASIGPGYESNTGELFF.

This clonotype rates as medium-sized. The chain joins TRBV9 to TRBJ2-1, with 8 bases that match TRBD2. CDR3 length: 16 residues. Germline trimming cut 4 bases from V and 5 bases from J; bases unmatched to any gene: 11. The germline V gene has CDR1 SGDLS and CDR2 YYNGEE. The CDR3 bases are TGTGCCAGCAGCCCCCGTGGTAGCGGGAACCACAATGAGCAGTTCTTC. Amino acids: CASSPRGSGNHNEQFF. The variable domain in full, completed from reference TRBV9 and TRBJ2-1, reads DSGVTQTPKHLITATGQRVTLRCSPRSGDLSVYWYQQSLDQGLQFLIQYYNGEERAKGNILERFSAQQFPDLHSELNLSSLELGDSALYFCASSPRGSGNHNEQFFGPGTRLTVL.

This clonotype was seen repeatedly, ten times or more. V usage is TRBV25-1 and J usage is TRBJ1-6; D possibly corresponds to TRBD1 (5 bases). Germline CDR1 MGHDK, CDR2 SYGVNS. The V and J ends lost 8 bases and 9 bases respectively, with 14 bases between them. This CDR3 is 13 amino acids long. The CDR3 DNA reads TGTGCCAGCCGGGACCGCAGGCTTTCACCCCTCCACTTT. Translating it yields CASRDRRLSPLHF.

This clonotype has ten or more counts. The chain is built from TRBV2 and TRBJ1-1, with 7 bases fitting TRBD1. This CDR3 spans 16 amino acids. V shed 6 bases, J shed 0 bases, and the junction held 10 bases outside the gene matches. Germline CDR1 and CDR2: SNHLY and FYNNEI. CDR3 nucleotides: TGTGCCAGCAGACAAAGGGGACAGAGAATGAACACTGAAGCTTTCTTT. This gives the protein CASRQRGQRMNTEAFF.

The table lists this clonotype with many counts. The junction and the germline gene differ at one end; a read error may be behind it. This sequence joins TRBV4-1 and TRBJ1-5, with 9 bases matching TRBD1. This CDR3 region has 17 residues. Per the germline V gene, CDR1 is MGHRA and CDR2 is YSYEKL. CDR3 sequence reads: CASRQEGGQGRNQPQHF. CDR3 in DNA: TGCGCCAGCAGGCAAGAGGGGGGACAGGGCCGCAATCAGCCCCAGCATTTT.

This clonotype has a count of ten or more. V gene TRBV10-3 combines with J gene TRBJ1-2, with no clear D. V was cut by 0 bases and J by 8 bases, with 10 bases left in between. Per germline, CDR1 ENHRY and CDR2 SYGVKD. The CDR3 runs 13 residues. The CDR3 nucleotides read TGTGCCATCAGTGAGTCTAACGGGAACGGCTACACCTTC. Residues: CAISESNGNGYTF.

There are a few counts of this clonotype. The chain uses TRBV2 and TRBJ1-1; D gene uncertain. Germline V gene sequence: CDR1 SNHLY, CDR2 FYNNEI. Between the trimmed V and J ends, which lost 7 bases and 6 bases, there was a span of 9 bases. The length of the CDR3 is 11 residues. This CDR3 reads CASKTEAEAFF. The CDR3 DNA reads as TGTGCCAGCAAAACCGAGGCTGAAGCTTTCTTT.

This clonotype has ten or more counts. This sequence joins TRBV10-1 and TRBJ2-7; D is unclear. Germline loops: CDR1 WNHNN, CDR2 SYGVQD (reference sequence). The CDR3 is 15 residues long. V was trimmed by 4 bases and J by 1 base, leaving 14 bases between them. The CDR3 loop is CASSAAGVKSYEQYF. As DNA, the CDR3 is TGCGCCAGCAGTGCGGCCGGCGTCAAATCCTACGAGCAGTACTTC.

Ten or more counts support this clonotype. The V gene is TRBV2, the J gene TRBJ2-7, with D tentatively TRBD2 (5 bases). The germline CDR1 and CDR2 sequences are SNHLY and FYNNEI. This CDR3 comprises 15 residues. With 1 base removed from V and 9 bases from J, the gap between germline ends came to 19 bases. This chain's CDR3 is CASSEVGPRVSGQYF. The CDR3 DNA follows: TGTGCCAGCAGTGAAGTTGGACCCCGAGTGAGCGGGCAGTACTTC.

Relative to its sample, this clonotype is medium-sized (0.01 to 0.1%). The V call is TRBV7-3, the J call TRBJ2-3; 11 nucleotides agree with TRBD2. V shed 6 bases, J shed 1 base, and the junction held 3 bases outside the gene matches. The V gene's germline CDR1 is SGHTA and CDR2 FQGTGA. This CDR3 region has 15 residues. The CDR3 reads CASRLTSGGTDTQYF. CDR3 nucleotide sequence: TGTGCCAGCAGGTTGACTAGCGGGGGCACAGATACGCAGTATTTT.

The table lists this clonotype with many counts. The chain uses TRBV20-1 and TRBJ2-7; D not resolved. This CDR3 has 14 amino acids. Trimming left V 0 bases short and J 0 bases short, with 9 bases between. The V gene's germline CDR1 is DFQATT and CDR2 SNEGSKA (reference sequence). The CDR3 sequence is CSAREPMNSYEQYF. The CDR3 region has the DNA TGCAGTGCTAGAGAACCAATGAACTCCTACGAGCAGTACTTC.

The chain employs TRBV2 and TRBJ1-1; D not certain. The CDR3 is 13 residues long. Trimming shortened V by 6 bases and J by 0 bases, and 8 bases separated the two germline ends. The germline gives CDR1 SNHLY, CDR2 FYNNEI. The CDR3 DNA sequence: TGTGCCAGCAGCTGGGAAATGAACACTGAAGCTTTCTTT. Its protein is CASSWEMNTEAFF.

This chain joins TRBV5-1 and TRBJ2-7; unclear D gene. This CDR3 has 16 residues. Germline V CDR1 and CDR2: SGHRS, YFSETQ. V lost 1 base to trimming and J lost 6 bases, with 20 bases between them. CDR3 region: CASSLSGQARLVEQYF. The CDR3 DNA follows: TGCGCCAGCAGCTTGTCTGGGCAGGCCAGACTGGTCGAGCAGTACTTC.

This clonotype was counted many times. The J gene is TRBJ2-1, the V gene TRBV7-6, with D possibly TRBD2 on 6 matching bases. Trimming took off 1 base at V and 5 bases at J, with 12 bases between the two ends. Germline V gene lookup returns CDR1 SGHVS and CDR2 FNYEAQ. The CDR3 sequence is 15 residues long. This CDR3 reads CASSLGGWGDNEQFF. The CDR3 bases are TGTGCCAGCAGCTTAGGTGGTTGGGGGGACAATGAGCAGTTCTTC.

This clonotype appeared many times. J is TRBJ2-6 and V is TRBV5-1; D possibly uses TRBD1 or TRBD2 (5 bases each). Germline V CDR1 and CDR2: SGHRS, YFSETQ. V shed 0 bases and J shed 2 bases, with 15 bases lying between them. The CDR3 is 18 amino acids. CDR3: CASSLDPGRPPGANVLTF. CDR3 in DNA: TGCGCCAGCAGCTTGGATCCGGGACGTCCGCCTGGGGCCAACGTCCTGACTTTC.

This clonotype was detected many times. The genes are TRBV29-1 and TRBJ2-7, with no clear D. Germline V gene sequence: CDR1 SQVTM, CDR2 ANQGSEA. The V end was cut by 4 bases, the J end by 5 bases, with 6 bases between. This CDR3 is 10 amino acids long. As DNA, the CDR3 is TGCAGCGTTGCGGAGAACGAGCAGTACTTC. Protein sequence: CSVAENEQYF.

This clonotype came up many times. The chain has TRBV5-5 and TRBJ2-5; 7 nucleotides match TRBD2. The CDR3 consists of 14 residues. V trimming: 4 bases; J trimming: 5 bases; junction bases outside the gene matches: 8. Per the germline V gene, CDR1 is SGHKS and CDR2 is YYEKEE (reference sequence). CDR3 DNA sequence: TGTGCCAGCAGCGCTGGACTAGGACGCGAGACCCAGTACTTC. As protein: CASSAGLGRETQYF.

This clonotype appeared a few times. The chain joins TRBV11-2 to TRBJ2-3; D gene uncertain. Germline values: CDR1 SGHAT, CDR2 FQNNGV. V lost 5 bases, J lost 0 bases, and 12 bases lay in between. This CDR3 comprises 15 residues. This CDR3 reads CASSLLAPSTDTQYF. CDR3 nucleotides: TGTGCCAGCAGCCTATTAGCCCCCAGCACAGATACGCAGTATTTT.

Many counts were recorded for this clonotype. The V call is TRBV20-1, the J call TRBJ2-7, with D unresolved. The CDR3 spans 12 residues. The V gene's germline CDR1 is DFQATT and CDR2 SNEGSKA (reference sequence). The V end was cut by 3 bases, the J end by 2 bases, with 8 bases between. CDR3 loop: CSASQGTYEQYF. CDR3 in DNA: TGCAGTGCTAGCCAAGGAACCTACGAGCAGTACTTC.

This clonotype was observed at least ten times. The gene calls are TRBV5-6 and TRBJ2-7; D is ambiguous. In germline, CDR1 is SGHDT, CDR2 YYEEEE. V was shortened by 1 base and J by 3 bases, with 8 bases between the two germline ends. This CDR3 has 13 amino acids. This CDR3 is CASSLNSLYEQYF. Here the CDR3 DNA reads TGTGCCAGCAGCTTGAACAGCCTCTACGAGCAGTACTTC.

This clonotype was observed many times. V usage is TRBV5-6 and J usage is TRBJ2-7; tentatively, D is TRBD2 (7 bases). V dropped 0 bases and J dropped 6 bases, with 13 bases sitting between them. CDR3 size: 14 residues. Germline CDR1 reads SGHDT; CDR2 reads YYEEEE. In DNA, the CDR3 is TGTGCCAGCAGCTTGGTAGGGGGGGATCGCGAGCAGTACTTC. The encoded protein is CASSLVGGDREQYF.

This clonotype was observed at least ten times. The rearrangement uses TRBV19 and TRBJ1-2, with unresolved D. Germline values: CDR1 LNHDA, CDR2 SQIVND (reference sequence). Trimming cost V 2 bases and J 3 bases, with 7 bases left between them. This CDR3 has 13 amino acids. The chain's CDR3 is CASSINRDYGYTF. As DNA, the CDR3 is TGTGCCAGTAGTATAAACAGAGACTATGGCTACACCTTC.

As to this clonotype: It may be a read error: a sequence one base away is much more abundant. This chain joins TRBV20-1 and TRBJ2-7; the D gene is possibly TRBD2 (5 bases). CDR1 is DFQATT and CDR2 is SNEGSKA in the germline V gene (reference sequence). This CDR3 spans 10 amino acids. The CDR3 sequence: CSARSGEHYF. The CDR3 bases are TGCAGTGCTAGAAGCGGTGAGCATTACTTC.

This clonotype was seen ten or more times. The chain joins TRBV6-1 to TRBJ2-7, with 8 bases aligning to TRBD2. The CDR3 sequence is 16 residues long. With 7 bases clipped from V and 4 bases from J, the junction kept 15 bases outside the gene matches. Germline CDR1 and CDR2: MNHNS and SASEGT. CDR3 coding DNA: TGTGCCAGCAACTCTCGGGGGGGACTCTCCGGGTACGAGCAGTACTTC. Encoded protein: CASNSRGGLSGYEQYF.

Many counts were recorded for this clonotype. V is TRBV4-2 and J is TRBJ1-4; 7 bases fit TRBD1. The CDR3 is made up of 11 amino acids. CDR1 is LGHNA and CDR2 is YNFKEQ in the germline V gene. J was trimmed by 13 bases and V by 3 bases; bases with no gene match: 2. This chain's CDR3 is CASSQNRGLFF. CDR3 sequence (DNA): TGTGCCAGCAGCCAGAACAGGGGACTGTTTTTT.

This clonotype showed up many times. The chain uses TRBV18 and TRBJ2-5, with D uncertain. CDR1 is KGHSH, CDR2 LQKENI, per germline. The CDR3 is 14 residues long. Trimming took 3 bases from V and 2 from J, leaving 10 bases between them. CDR3 sequence: CASSPGNLQETQYF. The DNA of the CDR3 is TGTGCCAGCTCACCCGGTAACCTTCAAGAGACCCAGTACTTC.